This entry describes one TCR beta chain. The sample originates from a study of T cell responses to AZD1222 COVID-19 vaccine. As for the study in general: Both about-4-week and about-12-week second-dose recipients were combined.

The assay was immunoSEQ multiplex PCR, and TCRdb's table has in-frame clones only and misses some. The table has 130,000 or so clones, 86% seen once. V was trimmed by 4 bases and J by 7 bases, leaving 17 bases between them. Germline assignment: CDR1 SGHRS and CDR2 YFSETQ. This CDR3 is 14 amino acids long. The clonotype was recovered from an adult in good health. The V and J genes are TRBV5-1 and TRBJ1-1; D unresolved. This material consisted of peripheral blood, taken on day 0 of AZD1222 vaccination. For the CDR3, the DNA is TGCGCCAGCAGCCTAAGTGATTCAAGGGATGAAGCTTTCTTT. Its translation: CASSLSDSRDEAFF.